This TCR beta chain was identified during a study of siplizumab effects on memory and regulatory T cells. The study, taken as a whole, reports: The study did not confirm that proliferating Tregs from siplizumab cultures were suppressive. Assignment to unstimulated subsets succeeded for only a minor fraction of the alloreactive clones. Siplizumab caused a significant drop in alloreactive sequences traceable to unstimulated CD4+ memory cells.

This clone has a single count. The antigen remains undetermined. TCRdb keeps only in-frame clones here, not all; method: immunoSEQ multiplex PCR. Of fewer than 70,000 clones listed, 80% to 90% are singletons. Input material: Tregs sorted from blood. This receptor was taken from a human donor in good health.

DNA for the CDR3: TGTGCCAGCAGTGACCCAGGGGTTGGAAACACCATATATTTT. This translates into CASSDPGVGNTIYF. The chain employs TRBV2 and TRBJ1-3; D possibly corresponds to TRBD1 (6 bases). The germline V gene has CDR1 SNHLY and CDR2 FYNNEI. CDR3 size: 14 residues. With 3 bases removed from V and 3 bases from J, the gap between germline ends came to 9 bases.